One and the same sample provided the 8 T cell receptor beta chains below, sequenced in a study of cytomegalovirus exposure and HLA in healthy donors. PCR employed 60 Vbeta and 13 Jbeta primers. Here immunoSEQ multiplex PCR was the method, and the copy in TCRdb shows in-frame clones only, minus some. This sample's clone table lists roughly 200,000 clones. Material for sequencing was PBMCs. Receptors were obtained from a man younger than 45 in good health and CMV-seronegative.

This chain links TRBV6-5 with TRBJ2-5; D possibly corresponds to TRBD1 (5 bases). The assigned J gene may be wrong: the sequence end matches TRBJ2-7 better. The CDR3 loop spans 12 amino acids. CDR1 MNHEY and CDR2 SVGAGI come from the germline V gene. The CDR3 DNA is TGTGCCAGCAGCTCGACAGTCTACGAGCAGTACTTC. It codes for CASSSTVYEQYF.

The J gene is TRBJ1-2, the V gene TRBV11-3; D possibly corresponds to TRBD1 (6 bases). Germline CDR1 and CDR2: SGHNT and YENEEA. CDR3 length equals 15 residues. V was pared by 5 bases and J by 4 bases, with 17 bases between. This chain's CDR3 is CASSPSWGGTYGYTF. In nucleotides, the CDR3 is TGTGCCAGCAGCCCATCGTGGGGGGGCACCTATGGCTACACCTTC.

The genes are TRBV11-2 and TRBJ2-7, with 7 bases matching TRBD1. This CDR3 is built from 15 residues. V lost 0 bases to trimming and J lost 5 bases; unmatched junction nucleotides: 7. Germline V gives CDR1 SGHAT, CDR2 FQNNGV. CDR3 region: CASSLDEGDSHEQYF. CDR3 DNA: TGTGCCAGCAGCTTAGATGAGGGGGACAGCCACGAGCAGTACTTC.

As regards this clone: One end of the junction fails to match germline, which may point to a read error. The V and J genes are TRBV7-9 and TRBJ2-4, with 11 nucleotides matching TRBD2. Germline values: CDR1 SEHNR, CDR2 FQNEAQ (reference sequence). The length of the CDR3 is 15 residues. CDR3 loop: CAGSLAGGGTVIQYF. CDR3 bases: TGTGCCGGCAGCTTAGCGGGAGGGGGTACGGTCATTCAGTACTTC.

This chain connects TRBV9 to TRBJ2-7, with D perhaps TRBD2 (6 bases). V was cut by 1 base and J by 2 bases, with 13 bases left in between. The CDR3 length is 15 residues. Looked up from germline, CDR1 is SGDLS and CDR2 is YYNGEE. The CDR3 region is CASSVSGLPAYEQYF. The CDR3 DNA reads TGTGCCAGCAGCGTATCGGGACTCCCAGCCTACGAGCAGTACTTC.

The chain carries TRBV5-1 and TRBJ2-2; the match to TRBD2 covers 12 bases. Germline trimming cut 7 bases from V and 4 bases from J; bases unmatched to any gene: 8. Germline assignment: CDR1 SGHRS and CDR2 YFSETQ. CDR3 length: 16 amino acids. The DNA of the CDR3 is TGCGCCAGCGGGCCGGGACTAGCGGGTGGCACCGGGGAGCTGTTTTTT. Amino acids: CASGPGLAGGTGELFF.

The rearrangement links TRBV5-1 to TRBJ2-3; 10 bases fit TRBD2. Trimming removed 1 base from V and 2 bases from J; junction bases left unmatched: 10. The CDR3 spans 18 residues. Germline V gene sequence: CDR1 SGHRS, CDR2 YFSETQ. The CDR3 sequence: CASSLSPSGGSITDTQYF. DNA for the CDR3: TGCGCCAGCAGCTTGTCCCCTAGCGGGGGAAGCATCACAGATACGCAGTATTTT.

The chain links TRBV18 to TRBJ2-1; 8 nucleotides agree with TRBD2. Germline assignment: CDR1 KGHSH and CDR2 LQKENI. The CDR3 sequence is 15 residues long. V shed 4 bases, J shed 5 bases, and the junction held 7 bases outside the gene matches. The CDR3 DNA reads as TGTGCCAGCTCACGCGGACTAGCATCGGACAATGAGCAGTTCTTC. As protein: CASSRGLASDNEQFF. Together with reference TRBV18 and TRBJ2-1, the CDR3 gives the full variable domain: NAGVMQNPRHLVRRRGQEARLRCSPMKGHSHVYWYRQLPEEGLKFMVYLQKENIIDESGMPKERFSAEFPKEGPSILRIQQVVRGDSAAYFCASSRGLASDNEQFFGPGTRLTVL.